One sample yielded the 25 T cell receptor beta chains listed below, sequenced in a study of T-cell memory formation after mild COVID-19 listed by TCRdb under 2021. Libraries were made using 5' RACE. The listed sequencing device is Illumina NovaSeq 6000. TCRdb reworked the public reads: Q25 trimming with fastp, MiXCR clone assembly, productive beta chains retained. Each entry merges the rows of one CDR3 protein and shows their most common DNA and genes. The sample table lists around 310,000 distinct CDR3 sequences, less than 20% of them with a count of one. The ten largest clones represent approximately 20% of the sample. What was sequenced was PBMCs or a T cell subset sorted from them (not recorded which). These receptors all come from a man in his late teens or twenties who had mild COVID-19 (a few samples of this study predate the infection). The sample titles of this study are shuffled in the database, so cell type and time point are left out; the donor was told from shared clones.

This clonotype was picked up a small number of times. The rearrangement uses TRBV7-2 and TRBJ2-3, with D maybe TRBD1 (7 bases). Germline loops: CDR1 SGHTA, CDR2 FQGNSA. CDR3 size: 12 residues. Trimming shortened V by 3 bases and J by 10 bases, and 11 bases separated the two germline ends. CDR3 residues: CASSFARGAQYF. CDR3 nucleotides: TGTGCCAGCAGCTTTGCCAGGGGGGCGCAGTATTTT.

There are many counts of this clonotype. For the CDR3, the DNA is TGTGCCAGCAGCGCTGGCTTAGCGTACACCGGGGAGCTGTTTTTT. Encoded protein: CASSAGLAYTGELFF. The V and J genes are TRBV7-8 and TRBJ2-2, with TRBD2 as a possible D gene (5 bases). The CDR3 extends over 15 amino acids. V was pared by 5 bases and J by 3 bases, with 13 bases between. Germline lookup yields CDR1 SGHVS and CDR2 FQNEAQ.

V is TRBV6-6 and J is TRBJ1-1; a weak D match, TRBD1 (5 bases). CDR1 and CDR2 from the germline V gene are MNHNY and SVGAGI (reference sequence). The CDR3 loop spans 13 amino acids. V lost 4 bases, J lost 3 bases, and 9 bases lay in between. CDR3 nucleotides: TGTGCCAGCAGTTCTGGACACTACACTGAAGCTTTCTTT. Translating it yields CASSSGHYTEAFF.

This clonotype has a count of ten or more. CDR3 in amino acids: CASSLVQGDTEAFF. The CDR3 DNA reads as TGCGCCAGCAGCTTGGTTCAGGGGGACACTGAAGCTTTCTTT. The chain has TRBV5-1 and TRBJ1-1, with 7 bases matching TRBD1. Germline V gene data show CDR1 as SGHRS and CDR2 as YFSETQ. The V gene end was trimmed by 0 bases and the J gene end by 3 bases; junction bases not matched to a gene: 2. CDR3 size: 14 residues.

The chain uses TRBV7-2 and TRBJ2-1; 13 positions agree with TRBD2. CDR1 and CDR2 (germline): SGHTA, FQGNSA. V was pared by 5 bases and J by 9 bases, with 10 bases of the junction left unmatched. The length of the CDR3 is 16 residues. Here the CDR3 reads CASSLGLAGVRVEQFF. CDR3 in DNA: TGTGCCAGCAGCCTCGGACTAGCGGGGGTACGGGTTGAGCAGTTCTTC.

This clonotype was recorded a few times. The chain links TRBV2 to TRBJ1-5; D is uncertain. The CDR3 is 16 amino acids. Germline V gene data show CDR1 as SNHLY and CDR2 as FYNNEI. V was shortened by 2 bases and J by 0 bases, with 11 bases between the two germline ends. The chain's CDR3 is CASSEWGPYSNQPQHF. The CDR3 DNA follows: TGTGCCAGCAGTGAATGGGGTCCTTATAGCAATCAGCCCCAGCATTTT.

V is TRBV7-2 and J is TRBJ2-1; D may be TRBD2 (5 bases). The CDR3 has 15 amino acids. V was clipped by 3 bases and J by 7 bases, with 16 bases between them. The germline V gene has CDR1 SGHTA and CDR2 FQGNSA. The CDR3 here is CASSLDSGRRNEQFF. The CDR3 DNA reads TGTGCCAGCAGCTTGGACTCGGGCAGGCGGAATGAGCAGTTCTTC.

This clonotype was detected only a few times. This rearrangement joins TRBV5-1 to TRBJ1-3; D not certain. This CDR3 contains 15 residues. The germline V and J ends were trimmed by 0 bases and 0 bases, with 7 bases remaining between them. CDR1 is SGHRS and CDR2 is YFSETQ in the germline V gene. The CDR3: CASSLEDRSGNTIYF. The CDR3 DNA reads TGCGCCAGCAGCTTGGAAGACCGCTCTGGAAACACCATATATTTT.

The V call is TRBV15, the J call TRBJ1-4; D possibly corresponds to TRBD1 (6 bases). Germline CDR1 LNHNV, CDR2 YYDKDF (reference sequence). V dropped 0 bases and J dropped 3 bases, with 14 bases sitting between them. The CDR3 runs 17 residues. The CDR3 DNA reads TGTGCCACCAGCAGAGATGGCGTGACAGGACCTAATGAAAAACTGTTTTTT. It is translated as CATSRDGVTGPNEKLFF.

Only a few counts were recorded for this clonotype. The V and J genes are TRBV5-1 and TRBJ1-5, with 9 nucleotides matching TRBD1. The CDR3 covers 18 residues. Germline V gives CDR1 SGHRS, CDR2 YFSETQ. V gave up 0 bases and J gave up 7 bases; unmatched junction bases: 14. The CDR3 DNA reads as TGCGCCAGCAGCTTGGGACAGGGGGTCACCCCGGTCCGACAGCCCCAGCATTTT. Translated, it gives CASSLGQGVTPVRQPQHF.

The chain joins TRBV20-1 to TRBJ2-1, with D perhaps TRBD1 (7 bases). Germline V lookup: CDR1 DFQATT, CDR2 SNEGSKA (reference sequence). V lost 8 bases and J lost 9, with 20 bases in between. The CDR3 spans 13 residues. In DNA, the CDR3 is TGCAGTTGCCGGGACAGCGGGCTTCCTGAGCAGTTCTTC. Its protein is CSCRDSGLPEQFF.

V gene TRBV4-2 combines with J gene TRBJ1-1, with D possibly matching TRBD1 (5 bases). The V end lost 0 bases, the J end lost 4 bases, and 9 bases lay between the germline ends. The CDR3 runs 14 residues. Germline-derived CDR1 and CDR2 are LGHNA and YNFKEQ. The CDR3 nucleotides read TGTGCCAGCAGCCAAGATCAGGGAAGCACTGAAGCTTTCTTT. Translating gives CASSQDQGSTEAFF.

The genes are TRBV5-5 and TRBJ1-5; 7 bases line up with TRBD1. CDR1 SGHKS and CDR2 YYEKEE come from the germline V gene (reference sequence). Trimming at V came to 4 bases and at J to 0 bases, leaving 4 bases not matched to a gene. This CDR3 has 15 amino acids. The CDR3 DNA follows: TGTGCCAGCAGCCCGGGACAGAATAGCAATCAGCCCCAGCATTTT. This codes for CASSPGQNSNQPQHF.

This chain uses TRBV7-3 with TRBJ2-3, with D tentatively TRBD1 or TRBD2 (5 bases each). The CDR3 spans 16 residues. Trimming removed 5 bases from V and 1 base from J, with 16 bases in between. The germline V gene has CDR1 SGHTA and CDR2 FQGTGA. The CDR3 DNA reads TGTGCCAGCAGCCCTGTAGCGACAGCCGGCACAGATACGCAGTATTTT. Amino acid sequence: CASSPVATAGTDTQYF.

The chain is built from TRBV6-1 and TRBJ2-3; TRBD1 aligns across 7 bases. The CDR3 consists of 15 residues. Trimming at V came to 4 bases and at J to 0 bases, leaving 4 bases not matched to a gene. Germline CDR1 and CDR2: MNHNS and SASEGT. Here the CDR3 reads CASSAPGQSTDTQYF. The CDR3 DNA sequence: TGTGCCAGCAGTGCCCCGGGACAGAGCACAGATACGCAGTATTTT.

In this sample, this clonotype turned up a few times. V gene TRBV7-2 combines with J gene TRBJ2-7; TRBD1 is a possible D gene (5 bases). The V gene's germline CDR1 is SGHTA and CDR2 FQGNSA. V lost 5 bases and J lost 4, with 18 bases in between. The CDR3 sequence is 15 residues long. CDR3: CASSPSGALGYEQYF. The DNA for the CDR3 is TGTGCCAGCAGCCCTAGTGGGGCGTTAGGATACGAGCAGTACTTC.

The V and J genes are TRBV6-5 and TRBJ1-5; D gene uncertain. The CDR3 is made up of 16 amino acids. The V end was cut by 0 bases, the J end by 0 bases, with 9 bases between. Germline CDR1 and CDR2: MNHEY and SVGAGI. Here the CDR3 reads CASSYSSGGSNQPQHF. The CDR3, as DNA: TGTGCCAGCAGTTACTCGAGTGGCGGTAGCAATCAGCCCCAGCATTTT.

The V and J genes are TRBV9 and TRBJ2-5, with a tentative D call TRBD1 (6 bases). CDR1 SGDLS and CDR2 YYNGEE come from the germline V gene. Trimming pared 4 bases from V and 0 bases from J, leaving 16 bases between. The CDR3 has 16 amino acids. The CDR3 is CASSFRDKAYQETQYF. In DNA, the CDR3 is TGTGCCAGCAGCTTCCGGGACAAGGCGTACCAAGAGACCCAGTACTTC. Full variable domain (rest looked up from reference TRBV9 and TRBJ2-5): DSGVTQTPKHLITATGQRVTLRCSPRSGDLSVYWYQQSLDQGLQFLIQYYNGEERAKGNILERFSAQQFPDLHSELNLSSLELGDSALYFCASSFRDKAYQETQYFGPGTRLLVL.

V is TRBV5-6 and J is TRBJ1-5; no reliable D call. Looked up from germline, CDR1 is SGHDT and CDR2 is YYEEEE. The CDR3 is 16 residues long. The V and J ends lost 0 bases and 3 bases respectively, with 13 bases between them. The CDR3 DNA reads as TGTGCCAGCAGCTTGGGCCGGCAGACGGTCAATCAGCCCCAGCATTTT. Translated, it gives CASSLGRQTVNQPQHF.

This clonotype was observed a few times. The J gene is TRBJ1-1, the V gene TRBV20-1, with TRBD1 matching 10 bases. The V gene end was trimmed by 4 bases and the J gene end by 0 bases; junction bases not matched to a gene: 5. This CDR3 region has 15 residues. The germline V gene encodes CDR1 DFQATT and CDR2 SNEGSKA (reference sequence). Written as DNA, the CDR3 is TGCAGTGCTACGGACAGGGGGACGATGAACACTGAAGCTTTCTTT. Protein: CSATDRGTMNTEAFF.

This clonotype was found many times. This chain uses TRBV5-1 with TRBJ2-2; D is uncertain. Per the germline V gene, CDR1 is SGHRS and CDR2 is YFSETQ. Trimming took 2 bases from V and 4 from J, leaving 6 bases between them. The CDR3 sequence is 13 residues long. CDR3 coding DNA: TGCGCCAGCAGCTTAGAGAGCACCGGGGAGCTGTTTTTT. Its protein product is CASSLESTGELFF.

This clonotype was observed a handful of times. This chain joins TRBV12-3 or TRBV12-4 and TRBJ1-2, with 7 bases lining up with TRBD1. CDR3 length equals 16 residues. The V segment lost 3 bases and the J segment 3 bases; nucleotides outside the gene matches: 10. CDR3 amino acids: CASSFQNDRVYYGYTF. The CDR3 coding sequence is TGTGCCAGCAGTTTCCAGAACGACAGGGTATACTATGGCTACACCTTC.

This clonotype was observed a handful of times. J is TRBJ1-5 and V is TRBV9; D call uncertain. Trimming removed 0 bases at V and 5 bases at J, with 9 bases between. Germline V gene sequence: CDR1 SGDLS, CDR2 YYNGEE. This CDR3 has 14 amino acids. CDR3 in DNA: TGTGCCAGCAGCGTAGGTACTTTGGATCAGCCCCAGCATTTT. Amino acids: CASSVGTLDQPQHF.

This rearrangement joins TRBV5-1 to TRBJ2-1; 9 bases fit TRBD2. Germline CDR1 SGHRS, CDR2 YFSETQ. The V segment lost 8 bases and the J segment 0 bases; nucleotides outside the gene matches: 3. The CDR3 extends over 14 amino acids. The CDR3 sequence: CASQTSGSYNEQFF. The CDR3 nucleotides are TGCGCCAGTCAGACTAGCGGCTCCTACAATGAGCAGTTCTTC.

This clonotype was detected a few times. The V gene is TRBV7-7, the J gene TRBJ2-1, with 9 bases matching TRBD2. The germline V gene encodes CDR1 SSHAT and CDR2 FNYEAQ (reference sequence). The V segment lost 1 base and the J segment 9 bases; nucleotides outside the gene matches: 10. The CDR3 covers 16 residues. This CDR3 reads CASSLVSGGQQGEQFF. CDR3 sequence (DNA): TGTGCCAGCAGCTTAGTTAGCGGGGGCCAGCAGGGTGAGCAGTTCTTC.